Below, 23 T cell receptor beta chains from the same sample are listed, as sequenced in a study of blood T cell repertoires in COVID-19 (dated by TCRdb to the early 2020s). The method was the immunoSEQ multiplex PCR assay. TCRdb limited this immuneACCESS table to in-frame rearrangements with V and J called. A share of clones is missing; checked studies link under half to unresolved V genes, and the rest is unexplained. The sample table contains 20,000 to 25,000 clones; only one count was recorded for around nine tenths of them. In total, the top ten clones hold about 9.3% of the sample. Source material: peripheral blood. Receptors originate from a human donor with active COVID-19. The donor label of this sample is uncertain.

In this sample, this clone turned up once. V usage is TRBV10-2 and J usage is TRBJ2-1; D not resolved. Germline V gene sequence: CDR1 WSHSY, CDR2 SAAADI. V was shortened by 4 bases and J by 10 bases, with 8 bases between the two germline ends. The CDR3 consists of 11 residues. Here the CDR3 reads CASSGGREQFF. In DNA form, the CDR3 reads TGCGCCAGCAGTGGAGGTCGGGAGCAGTTCTTC.

The V gene is TRBV19, the J gene TRBJ1-1; the D is unclear. Germline CDR1 is LNHDA and CDR2 is SQIVND (reference sequence). V lost 9 bases, J lost 5 bases, and 13 bases lay in between. CDR3 length: 12 amino acids. The DNA for the CDR3 is TGTGCCAGCCGCACTGGCGGGACTGAAGCTTTCTTT. Protein sequence: CASRTGGTEAFF.

The chain carries TRBV19 and TRBJ1-6; 8 bases match TRBD1. The CDR3 contains 15 residues. Germline V gene lookup returns CDR1 LNHDA and CDR2 SQIVND (reference sequence). After removal of 5 bases from V and 8 bases from J, the junction contained 8 bases not matched to a gene. The CDR3 spells CASSSSGTGHSPLHF. The CDR3 DNA reads as TGTGCCAGTAGTTCATCCGGGACAGGCCATTCACCCCTCCACTTT. Using reference TRBV19 and TRBJ1-6 for the parts outside the CDR3, the full variable domain is DGGITQSPKYLFRKEGQNVTLSCEQNLNHDAMYWYRQDPGQGLRLIYYSQIVNDFQKGDIAEGYSVSREKKESFPLTVTSAQKNPTAFYLCASSSSGTGHSPLHFGNGTRLTVT.

The V gene is TRBV5-5, the J gene TRBJ2-6; D might be TRBD1 (5 bases). CDR1 and CDR2 (germline): SGHKS, YYEKEE (reference sequence). CDR3 length: 15 amino acids. The germline V and J ends were trimmed by 0 bases and 4 bases, with 8 bases remaining between them. CDR3 bases: TGTGCCAGCAGCTTGGAGGGGAACGGGGCCAACGTCCTGACTTTC. This sequence encodes CASSLEGNGANVLTF.

This clone has only a few counts. The J gene is TRBJ1-1, the V gene TRBV5-1, with 9 bases identical to TRBD1. In germline, CDR1 is SGHRS, CDR2 YFSETQ. The V segment lost 3 bases and the J segment 4 bases; nucleotides outside the gene matches: 7. The CDR3 runs 15 residues. CDR3 loop: CASSSTGGTGTEAFF. CDR3 bases: TGCGCCAGCAGCTCGACAGGGGGGACGGGCACTGAAGCTTTCTTT.

The chain joins TRBV13 to TRBJ2-7; no reliable D call. V lost 5 bases to trimming and J lost 0 bases, with 5 bases between them. The CDR3 extends over 12 amino acids. Looked up from germline, CDR1 is PRHDT and CDR2 is FYEKMQ (reference sequence). Here the CDR3 reads CASSRSSYEQYF. The CDR3, as DNA: TGTGCCAGCAGCCGGAGCTCCTACGAGCAGTACTTC.

A single count supports this clone. The chain couples TRBV6-4 to TRBJ2-3; D may be TRBD1 (6 bases). The V and J ends lost 2 bases and 4 bases respectively, with 7 bases between them. Germline V CDR1 and CDR2: MRHNA, SNTAGT. This CDR3 comprises 13 residues. CDR3 nucleotide sequence: TGTGCCAGCAGTGACCACAGGGCAGATACGCAGTATTTT. It codes for CASSDHRADTQYF.

The chain uses TRBV7-3 and TRBJ2-1, with 12 bases identical to TRBD2. This CDR3 is built from 17 residues. V trimming: 5 bases; J trimming: 4 bases; junction bases outside the gene matches: 9. Germline V gene sequence: CDR1 SGHTA, CDR2 FQGTGA. CDR3 amino acids: CASSRQGLAGSYNEQFF. CDR3 in DNA: TGTGCCAGCAGCCGCCAAGGACTAGCGGGATCTTACAATGAGCAGTTCTTC.

The chain couples TRBV3-1 (or the pseudogene TRBV3-2) to TRBJ2-5, with 10 nucleotides matching TRBD2. The V gene end was trimmed by 0 bases and the J gene end by 5 bases; junction bases not matched to a gene: 15. This CDR3 spans 19 amino acids. Germline loops: CDR1 LGHDT, CDR2 YNNKEL (reference sequence). The CDR3 DNA sequence: TGTGCCAGCAGCCAAGAGTGGGGACCAGCGGGAGGGCCTTGGGAGACCCAGTACTTC. Protein: CASSQEWGPAGGPWETQYF.

This clone was recorded a few times. V is TRBV30 and J is TRBJ2-2; TRBD2 aligns across 7 bases. From germline, CDR1 is GTSNPN and CDR2 SVGIG (reference sequence). The V segment lost 1 base and the J segment 5 bases; nucleotides outside the gene matches: 10. There are 16 residues in the CDR3. The chain's CDR3 is CAWSDLGAGVTGELFF. Written as DNA, the CDR3 is TGTGCCTGGAGTGACCTTGGGGCGGGAGTTACCGGGGAGCTGTTTTTT.

This clone was seen only a few times. The genes are TRBV6-1 and TRBJ2-3; 12 bases align to TRBD2. The CDR3 is 19 residues long. J lost 2 bases, V lost 4 bases, and 13 bases had no gene match. The germline V gene has CDR1 MNHNS and CDR2 SASEGT. The CDR3 reads CASSATSGRGGALTDTQYF. The CDR3, as DNA: TGTGCCAGCAGTGCGACTAGCGGGAGAGGGGGCGCCCTCACAGATACGCAGTATTTT.

The chain carries TRBV28 and TRBJ2-2; D might be TRBD2 (6 bases). The germline V gene has CDR1 MDHEN and CDR2 SYDVKM. Trimming removed 5 bases at V and 5 bases at J, with 15 bases between. The CDR3 loop spans 15 amino acids. In nucleotides, the CDR3 is TGTGCCAGCAGTCCCCCGGGCCGGGGGACCGGGGAGCTGTTTTTT. Its translation is CASSPPGRGTGELFF.

The genes are TRBV7-3 and TRBJ2-1, with D unresolved. The CDR3 totals 13 residues. The germline V gene has CDR1 SGHTA and CDR2 FQGTGA. Trimming pared 1 base from V and 4 bases from J, leaving 5 bases between. CDR3: CASSLNAYNEQFF. The CDR3 DNA sequence: TGTGCCAGCAGCTTAAACGCGTACAATGAGCAGTTCTTC.

The genes are TRBV19 and TRBJ2-1; TRBD2 matches 10 bases. Germline CDR1 LNHDA, CDR2 SQIVND (reference sequence). After removal of 10 bases from V and 7 bases from J, the junction contained 7 bases not matched to a gene. The length of the CDR3 is 13 residues. This CDR3 reads CATLLAGTNEQFF. The CDR3 DNA sequence: TGTGCCACCTTACTAGCGGGAACGAATGAGCAGTTCTTC.

This clone was detected only a few times. The V call is TRBV7-9, the J call TRBJ2-7; D is perhaps TRBD2 (5 bases). V lost 1 base and J lost 7, with 11 bases in between. Per the germline V gene, CDR1 is SEHNR and CDR2 is FQNEAQ (reference sequence). This CDR3 contains 13 residues. The CDR3 sequence is CASSLVGVPEQYF. The CDR3 DNA reads as TGTGCCAGCAGCTTAGTCGGGGTACCGGAGCAGTACTTC.

V gene TRBV18 combines with J gene TRBJ2-7; 8 bases map to TRBD2. The junction had 17 bases not matched to a gene; V was cut back by 8 bases and J by 2 bases. The CDR3 has 17 residues. Germline V gene lookup returns CDR1 KGHSH and CDR2 LQKENI. CDR3 residues: CASQRGPFAGATYEQYF. The CDR3 nucleotides read TGTGCCAGCCAGCGGGGGCCTTTCGCGGGGGCCACCTACGAGCAGTACTTC.

This chain uses TRBV9 with TRBJ2-5; 10 bases line up with TRBD2. This CDR3 comprises 16 residues. J was trimmed by 3 bases and V by 3 bases; bases with no gene match: 8. The germline CDR1 and CDR2 sequences are SGDLS and YYNGEE. The CDR3, as DNA: TGTGCCAGCAGCGCCCGCCGGACTAGCGGCAAAGAGACCCAGTACTTC. Translation gives CASSARRTSGKETQYF.

The chain is built from TRBV5-8 and TRBJ2-1; D gene ambiguous. Trimming stripped 6 bases from V and 6 bases from J, with 7 bases between. The CDR3 consists of 11 residues. Germline V gene sequence: CDR1 SGHTS, CDR2 YDEGEE. The chain's CDR3 is CASTPFNEQFF. The DNA of the CDR3 is TGTGCCAGCACCCCCTTCAATGAGCAGTTCTTC.

The chain carries TRBV7-3 and TRBJ2-5; 9 bases match TRBD2. Trimming took 5 bases from V and 4 from J; bases not matched to a gene: 8. The CDR3 is made up of 15 amino acids. The V gene's germline CDR1 is SGHTA and CDR2 FQGTGA. Here the CDR3 DNA reads TGTGCCAGCAGCCCCGTAGCGGGAGTGGGAGAGACCCAGTACTTC. Translated, it gives CASSPVAGVGETQYF.

The V gene is TRBV28, the J gene TRBJ2-3, with 9 bases matching TRBD2. Germline V gene lookup returns CDR1 MDHEN and CDR2 SYDVKM. Trimming cost V 4 bases and J 3 bases; bases outside gene matches: 8. This CDR3 has 16 amino acids. The chain's CDR3 is CASSSYVAGGTDTQYF. The CDR3 DNA is TGTGCCAGCAGTTCATATGTCGCGGGAGGGACAGATACGCAGTATTTT.

This chain uses TRBV10-1 with TRBJ1-1; D might be TRBD1 (5 bases). Germline loops: CDR1 WNHNN, CDR2 SYGVQD (reference sequence). The CDR3 contains 14 residues. V was cut by 6 bases and J by 1 base, with 12 bases left in between. The CDR3 sequence is CASRAGGTNTEAFF. The CDR3 DNA reads TGCGCCAGCAGAGCCGGGGGGACGAACACTGAAGCTTTCTTT.

This clone was observed a single time. The chain couples TRBV11-1 to TRBJ2-7; 8 positions match TRBD1. V was clipped by 6 bases and J by 6 bases; unmatched bases: 10. Germline loops: CDR1 SGHAT, CDR2 FQDESV (reference sequence). The CDR3 has 14 residues. CDR3 sequence: CASRQGGGYGEQYF. The CDR3 DNA reads as TGTGCCAGCAGACAGGGGGGTGGATACGGCGAGCAGTACTTC.

This chain links TRBV6-1 with TRBJ2-6; D may be TRBD1 (5 bases). The CDR3 has 15 amino acids. Germline values: CDR1 MNHNS, CDR2 SASEGT. V was trimmed by 3 bases and J by 3 bases, leaving 9 bases between them. The CDR3 region has the DNA TGTGCCAGCAGTGATAGGGGAAGTGGGGCCAACGTCCTGACTTTC. Translating gives CASSDRGSGANVLTF.